Shown below are 20 T cell receptor beta chains from a single sample sequenced in a study of T-cell memory formation after mild COVID-19. TCRdb analysed the 5' RACE reads with MiXCR anew, one entry per CDR3 protein. The table has hundreds of thousands of distinct CDR3 sequences, about 19% seen once. Source material: PBMCs or a T cell subset sorted from them (not recorded which). The receptors were sampled from an adult woman who had mild COVID-19 (a few samples of this study predate the infection). Cell type and time point are not known.

There are a few counts of this clonotype. The V and J genes are TRBV28 and TRBJ2-7; D gene unclear. The V gene lost 5 bases and the J gene lost 3 bases, with 5 bases spanning the gap. CDR3 size: 11 residues. Germline V gene sequence: CDR1 MDHEN, CDR2 SYDVKM. The CDR3 coding sequence is TGTGCCAGCAGTCGGTACTACGAGCAGTACTTC. As protein: CASSRYYEQYF.

The chain employs TRBV12-3 or TRBV12-4 and TRBJ1-4, with TRBD1 as a possible D gene (5 bases). Trimming left V 5 bases short and J 8 bases short, with 12 bases between. This CDR3 is built from 13 residues. In DNA, the CDR3 is TGTGCCAGCAGTCCGGCCCGGGGGGAAAAACTGTTTTTT. It is translated as CASSPARGEKLFF.

This clonotype was seen a few times. This sequence joins TRBV18 and TRBJ2-5; no firm D call. V shed 3 bases and J shed 5 bases, with 10 bases lying between them. This CDR3 has 13 amino acids. Germline CDR1 is KGHSH and CDR2 is LQKENI. The DNA of the CDR3 is TGTGCCAGCTCACCCAATGGGGTCGAGACCCAGTACTTC. Protein product: CASSPNGVETQYF.

The rearrangement joins TRBV4-2 to TRBJ1-3; D is ambiguous. Per germline, CDR1 LGHNA and CDR2 YNFKEQ. V was clipped by 3 bases and J by 3 bases, with 12 bases between them. CDR3 length: 15 residues. The CDR3 coding sequence is TGTGCCAGCAGCCACCCTAGGGTTTATGGAAACACCATATATTTT. Its translation is CASSHPRVYGNTIYF.

The V and J genes are TRBV30 and TRBJ1-1, with 8 bases lining up with TRBD1. Germline-derived CDR1 and CDR2 are GTSNPN and SVGIG (reference sequence). Losses at the gene ends were 1 base for V and 5 bases for J; bases not matched to a gene: 9. CDR3 length: 15 residues. The CDR3 DNA is TGTGCCTGGAGTGGAGTGGCAGGGGGCATGACTGAAGCTTTCTTT. Translating it yields CAWSGVAGGMTEAFF.

V is TRBV12-3 or TRBV12-4 and J is TRBJ2-7; 10 nucleotides align to TRBD1. The CDR3 totals 15 residues. The trim removed 6 bases at V and 4 bases at J, leaving 9 bases unmatched. CDR3 protein: CASRGQGTESYEQYF. The CDR3 DNA is TGTGCCAGCAGGGGACAGGGGACGGAGTCATACGAGCAGTACTTC.

This clonotype showed up just a few times. J is TRBJ1-6 and V is TRBV15; 10 bases agree with TRBD1. V lost 5 bases to trimming and J lost 7 bases; unmatched junction nucleotides: 5. The CDR3 is 15 amino acids. Germline lookup yields CDR1 LNHNV and CDR2 YYDKDF (reference sequence). CDR3 protein: CATSARTGGNSPLHF. The DNA of the CDR3 is TGTGCCACCAGCGCGCGGACAGGGGGAAATTCACCCCTCCACTTT.

This rearrangement joins TRBV6-2 or TRBV6-3 to TRBJ2-7, with 7 bases matching TRBD1. Germline CDR1 reads MNHEY; CDR2 reads SVGEGT. This CDR3 has 16 residues. The ends lost 2 bases at V and 1 base at J; junction bases unmatched: 8. The CDR3 nucleotides read TGTGCCAGCAGTTACCAGACAGAGGGGGCTTCCTACGAGCAGTACTTC. As protein: CASSYQTEGASYEQYF.

This clonotype occurred a few times. The germline gene is not matched at one end of the junction; a read error may be the cause. The rearrangement uses TRBV29-1 and TRBJ1-1; 9 bases fit TRBD1. The CDR3 spans 13 residues. Germline loops: CDR1 SQVTM, CDR2 ANQGSEA. CDR3 residues: CSVGGQGGTEVFF. CDR3 DNA: TGCAGCGTAGGGGGACAGGGTGGGACTGAAGTTTTCTTT. The entire variable domain, with the rest obtained from reference TRBV29-1 and TRBJ1-1, is as follows: SAVISQKPSRDICQRGTSLTIQCQVDSQVTMMFWYRQQPGQSLTLIATANQGSEATYESGFVIDKFPISRPNLTFSTLTVSNMSPEDSSIYLCSVGGQGGTEVFFGQGTRLTVV.

The V call is TRBV6-5, the J call TRBJ1-5, with 8 bases aligning to TRBD1. This CDR3 region has 15 residues. Trimming cost V 3 bases and J 2 bases; bases outside gene matches: 3. Germline assignment: CDR1 MNHEY and CDR2 SVGAGI. As DNA, the CDR3 is TGTGCCAGCAGTTATGCACAGGGGGGCAATCAGCCCCAGCATTTT. As protein: CASSYAQGGNQPQHF.

The CDR3 nucleotides read TGTGCCAGCAGTGTCTTTAATGAGCAGTTCTTC. Its translation: CASSVFNEQFF. The chain is built from TRBV2 and TRBJ2-1; D ambiguous. Trimming cost V 4 bases and J 7 bases, with 5 bases left between them. Germline loops: CDR1 SNHLY, CDR2 FYNNEI. This CDR3 contains 11 residues.

The gene calls are TRBV27 and TRBJ2-1, with no clear D. Germline V gene lookup returns CDR1 MNHEY and CDR2 SMNVEV (reference sequence). V was cut by 3 bases and J by 4 bases, with 7 bases left in between. The CDR3 has 13 residues. The CDR3: CASSFMEYNEQFF. DNA for the CDR3: TGTGCCAGCAGTTTTATGGAGTACAATGAGCAGTTCTTC.

The chain couples TRBV4-2 to TRBJ1-6; D might be TRBD1 (6 bases). Between the trimmed V and J ends, which lost 1 base and 11 bases, there was a span of 15 bases. This CDR3 is 15 amino acids long. CDR1 is LGHNA, CDR2 YNFKEQ, per germline. The CDR3 is CASSQVGTQSPPLHF. In DNA, the CDR3 is TGTGCCAGCAGCCAAGTGGGGACACAGAGCCCACCCCTCCACTTT.

The J gene is TRBJ1-6, the V gene TRBV27; tentatively, D is TRBD1 (5 bases). The germline CDR1 and CDR2 sequences are MNHEY and SMNVEV (reference sequence). V shed 2 bases and J shed 10 bases, with 15 bases lying between them. The CDR3 is 15 residues long. CDR3 amino acids: CASSLGMGLGSPLHF. The CDR3 bases are TGTGCCAGCAGTTTAGGTATGGGGCTTGGCTCACCCCTCCACTTT.

The V and J genes are TRBV19 and TRBJ2-7; D possibly matches TRBD1 or TRBD2 (5 bases each). V was cut by 5 bases and J by 2 bases, with 16 bases left in between. The CDR3 has 15 amino acids. Germline CDR1 reads LNHDA; CDR2 reads SQIVND (reference sequence). The CDR3 bases are TGTGCCAGTAGTCCTCAAGGGACGGTCGCCTACGAGCAGTACTTC. This codes for CASSPQGTVAYEQYF.

This clonotype was counted ten times or more. The chain joins TRBV5-1 to TRBJ2-1; 12 nucleotides align to TRBD2. Germline V gene lookup returns CDR1 SGHRS and CDR2 YFSETQ. This CDR3 has 16 amino acids. The DNA for the CDR3 is TGCGCTTCTACCGGGGGACTAGCGGGCGTCTACAATGAGCAGTTCTTC. As protein: CASTGGLAGVYNEQFF. Variable domain in full (rest from reference TRBV5-1 and TRBJ2-1): KAGVTQTPRYLIKTRGQQVTLSCSPISGHRSVSWYQQTPGQGLQFLFEYFSETQRNKGNFPGRFSGRQFSNSRSEMNVSTLELGDSALYLCASTGGLAGVYNEQFFGPGTRLTVL.

The chain has TRBV18 and TRBJ2-3; D uncertain. The CDR3 sequence is 14 residues long. CDR1 is KGHSH and CDR2 is LQKENI in the germline V gene. With 2 bases removed from V and 4 bases from J, the gap between germline ends came to 10 bases. The CDR3 reads CASSPSMGADTQYF. The CDR3 DNA reads TGTGCCAGCTCACCATCCATGGGCGCAGATACGCAGTATTTT.

The CDR3: CASSSVGSYEQYF. CDR3 DNA: TGTGCCAGCAGTAGCGTCGGTTCCTACGAGCAGTACTTC. The rearrangement links TRBV6-2 or TRBV6-3 to TRBJ2-7, with unresolved D. V was trimmed by 5 bases and J by 1 base, leaving 9 bases between them. This CDR3 region has 13 residues. Germline CDR1 and CDR2: MNHEY and SVGEGT.

This clonotype came up a few times. V and J are TRBV4-1 and TRBJ1-1, with D perhaps TRBD1 (5 bases). Trimming took off 1 base at V and 2 bases at J, with 17 bases between the two ends. The CDR3 runs 17 residues. Per germline, CDR1 MGHRA and CDR2 YSYEKL. The CDR3 protein is CASSQALAYRFNTEAFF. CDR3 DNA: TGCGCCAGCAGCCAAGCCTTAGCATACAGGTTCAACACTGAAGCTTTCTTT.

This chain uses TRBV24-1 with TRBJ1-2; D is perhaps TRBD1 (5 bases). The CDR3 runs 13 residues. V lost 4 bases, J lost 5 bases, and 10 bases lay in between. Germline V gene lookup returns CDR1 KGHDR and CDR2 SFDVKD. Written as DNA, the CDR3 is TGTGCCACCAGTGACGGGACTTTTTATGGCTACACCTTC. Translated, it gives CATSDGTFYGYTF.